What follows are 26 T cell receptor beta chains derived from one specimen sequenced in a study of cytomegalovirus exposure and HLA in healthy donors. Data came from immunoSEQ multiplex PCR; TCRdb stores just in-frame clones and leaves some out. The sample carries 150,000 to 180,000 clones, roughly 90% recorded once. The sample taken for sequencing was PBMCs. These receptors were collected from a man aged 18 to 30 in good health and CMV-seropositive.

This sequence joins TRBV21-1 and TRBJ1-4. TRBV21-1 is flagged as a pseudogene. CDR3 length: 13 amino acids. The CDR3 DNA reads TGTGCCAGCAGACTGAGAAGAAATGAAAAACTGTTTTTT. Amino acid sequence: CASRLRRNEKLFF.

CDR3: CASSLIGGEQFF. CDR3 in DNA: TGTGCCAGCAGCTTGATAGGGGGTGAGCAGTTCTTC. The chain combines TRBV7-2 with TRBJ2-1, with D maybe TRBD1 (6 bases). Trimming stripped 3 bases from V and 9 bases from J, with 9 bases between. The V gene's germline CDR1 is SGHTA and CDR2 FQGNSA. This CDR3 has 12 amino acids.

The V gene is TRBV5-8, the J gene TRBJ2-2; 11 nucleotides line up with TRBD2. The length of the CDR3 is 15 residues. Germline V lookup: CDR1 SGHTS, CDR2 YDEGEE. With 4 bases clipped from V and 5 bases from J, the junction kept 4 bases outside the gene matches. CDR3: CASSAPSGRTGELFF. CDR3 coding DNA: TGTGCCAGCAGCGCCCCTAGCGGGAGGACCGGGGAGCTGTTTTTT.

This chain connects TRBV27 to TRBJ1-4, with 11 positions matching TRBD1. With 5 bases clipped from V and 8 bases from J, the junction kept 4 bases outside the gene matches. This CDR3 has 14 amino acids. The germline V gene has CDR1 MNHEY and CDR2 SMNVEV (reference sequence). The CDR3 DNA reads as TGTGCCAGCAGTGGGACAGGGGGAAAGGAAAAACTGTTTTTT. Amino acid sequence: CASSGTGGKEKLFF. The complete variable domain, with remaining parts taken from reference TRBV27 and TRBJ1-4, reads EAQVTQNPRYLITVTGKKLTVTCSQNMNHEYMSWYRQDPGLGLRQIYYSMNVEVTDKGDVPEGYKVSRKEKRNFPLILESPSPNQTSLYFCASSGTGGKEKLFFGSGTQLSVL.

The V gene is TRBV7-2, the J gene TRBJ2-7; 8 bases match TRBD1. This CDR3 has 15 amino acids. Germline CDR1 is SGHTA and CDR2 is FQGNSA. With 5 bases clipped from V and 2 bases from J, the junction kept 8 bases outside the gene matches. CDR3 in amino acids: CASSPGQVRTYEQYF. CDR3 nucleotide sequence: TGTGCCAGCAGCCCGGGACAGGTGCGGACCTACGAGCAGTACTTC.

This clone was seen a handful of times. The rearrangement uses TRBV5-1 and TRBJ1-1; no clear D gene. Germline V lookup: CDR1 SGHRS, CDR2 YFSETQ. The CDR3 totals 12 residues. The V and J ends lost 0 bases and 7 bases respectively, with 7 bases between them. The DNA for the CDR3 is TGCGCCAGCAGCTTGGACGGTGGTGAAGCTTTCTTT. The encoded protein is CASSLDGGEAFF. The full variable domain, its missing parts supplied by reference TRBV5-1 and TRBJ1-1, is KAGVTQTPRYLIKTRGQQVTLSCSPISGHRSVSWYQQTPGQGLQFLFEYFSETQRNKGNFPGRFSGRQFSNSRSEMNVSTLELGDSALYLCASSLDGGEAFFGQGTRLTVV.

The chain uses TRBV2 and TRBJ1-5; D unclear. The length of the CDR3 is 14 residues. CDR1 is SNHLY and CDR2 is FYNNEI in the germline V gene. The V end was cut by 2 bases, the J end by 2 bases, with 7 bases between. The CDR3 here is CASSERARNQPQHF. The DNA of the CDR3 is TGTGCCAGCAGTGAAAGAGCTCGCAATCAGCCCCAGCATTTT.

The chain links TRBV5-4 to TRBJ2-7; 10 bases agree with TRBD2. The CDR3 length is 14 residues. Trimming at V came to 3 bases and at J to 3 bases, leaving 3 bases not matched to a gene. Germline V lookup: CDR1 SGHNT, CDR2 YYREEE (reference sequence). As DNA, the CDR3 is TGTGCCAGCAGCTCGGGGACTAGCGTCTACGAGCAGTACTTC. Amino acids: CASSSGTSVYEQYF.

As DNA, the CDR3 is TGCAGCGTTGGCGGGGGGCGGGAGGCCTACAATGAGCAGTTCTTC. Its protein product is CSVGGGREAYNEQFF. The chain is built from TRBV29-1 and TRBJ2-1; TRBD2 aligns across 8 bases. Germline CDR1 SQVTM, CDR2 ANQGSEA. The CDR3 runs 15 residues. Unmatched junction bases numbered 7, after V lost 4 bases and J lost 2 bases.

The V call is TRBV7-7, the J call TRBJ2-2; D not resolved. V was shortened by 5 bases and J by 6 bases, with 19 bases between the two germline ends. CDR1 and CDR2 (germline): SSHAT, FNYEAQ (reference sequence). This CDR3 contains 16 residues. Written as DNA, the CDR3 is TGTGCCAGCAGCCCCCACACCCCCCTAGAGCCCGGGGAGCTGTTTTTT. Its protein product is CASSPHTPLEPGELFF.

The rearrangement links TRBV7-9 to TRBJ2-2, with TRBD2 identical over 11 bases. The CDR3 covers 16 residues. Per the germline V gene, CDR1 is SEHNR and CDR2 is FQNEAQ (reference sequence). V trimming: 5 bases; J trimming: 4 bases; junction bases outside the gene matches: 6. The CDR3, as DNA: TGTGCCAGCAGCCCCCTAGCGGGAGGCACCACCGGGGAGCTGTTTTTT. Its translation is CASSPLAGGTTGELFF.

This clone came up a few times. The CDR3 DNA reads TGTGCCACCAGCTTGGATAGGACAGTCGGCGAGCAGTACTTC. Protein product: CATSLDRTVGEQYF. The genes are TRBV15 and TRBJ2-7; a weak D match, TRBD1 (6 bases). The germline V and J ends were trimmed by 5 bases and 6 bases, with 17 bases remaining between them. This CDR3 contains 14 residues. The V gene's germline CDR1 is LNHNV and CDR2 YYDKDF (reference sequence).

The chain carries TRBV5-1 and TRBJ1-1; 7 bases are shared with TRBD1. The length of the CDR3 is 14 residues. Looked up from germline, CDR1 is SGHRS and CDR2 is YFSETQ. Trimming took 3 bases from V and 1 from J; bases not matched to a gene: 3. In DNA form, the CDR3 reads TGCGCCAGCAGCTCGGCAGGGGGGAACACTGAAGCTTTCTTT. Protein: CASSSAGGNTEAFF.

Worth noting for this clone: In the same sample, other DNA sequences code for this CDR3. This rearrangement joins TRBV7-2 to TRBJ1-3; D is ambiguous. The germline gives CDR1 SGHTA, CDR2 FQGNSA. Trimming shortened V by 2 bases and J by 4 bases, and 3 bases separated the two germline ends. CDR3 size: 12 residues. For the CDR3, the DNA is TGTGCCAGCAGCTTAACAGGAAACACCATATATTTT. The encoded protein is CASSLTGNTIYF.

V usage is TRBV4-3 and J usage is TRBJ2-7, with 11 positions matching TRBD1. With V trimmed by 4 bases and J by 1 base, 3 bases remained unmatched. The length of the CDR3 is 15 residues. The germline CDR1 and CDR2 sequences are LGHNA and YSLEER. CDR3 in DNA: TGCGCCAGCAGCCGGGACAGGGGGGGGTCCTACGAGCAGTACTTC. This translates into CASSRDRGGSYEQYF.

The rearrangement links TRBV4-3 to TRBJ2-1; TRBD2 matches 12 bases. V lost 0 bases, J lost 10 bases, and 7 bases stayed unmatched. CDR3 length: 16 amino acids. Per germline, CDR1 LGHNA and CDR2 YSLEER. CDR3 residues: CASSQDRTSGRFEQFF. The DNA for the CDR3 is TGCGCCAGCAGCCAAGATCGAACTAGCGGGAGGTTCGAGCAGTTCTTC.

The gene calls are TRBV4-3 and TRBJ1-5; D ambiguous. Trimming cost V 1 base and J 0 bases, with 10 bases left between them. The CDR3 is 16 residues long. Per germline, CDR1 LGHNA and CDR2 YSLEER. The CDR3 DNA is TGCGCCAGCAGCCAAGTGGGAGACTATAGCAATCAGCCCCAGCATTTT. Encoded protein: CASSQVGDYSNQPQHF.

The genes are TRBV5-6 and TRBJ2-5, with D possibly matching TRBD2 (6 bases). The germline V gene has CDR1 SGHDT and CDR2 YYEEEE. Trimming left V 0 bases short and J 11 bases short, with 11 bases between. This CDR3 contains 12 residues. As DNA, the CDR3 is TGTGCCAGCAGCTTGGATCACGCGGGGCAGTACTTC. Amino acid sequence: CASSLDHAGQYF. Based on the CDR3 plus reference TRBV5-6 and TRBJ2-5, the full variable domain is DAGVTQSPTHLIKTRGQQVTLRCSPKSGHDTVSWYQQALGQGPQFIFQYYEEEERQRGNFPDRFSGHQFPNYSSELNVNALLLGDSALYLCASSLDHAGQYFGPGTRLLVL.

The rearrangement links TRBV9 to TRBJ1-4; D gene ambiguous. The germline gives CDR1 SGDLS, CDR2 YYNGEE. This CDR3 comprises 14 residues. The V end was cut by 4 bases, the J end by 0 bases, with 7 bases between. The CDR3 protein is CASSLATTNEKLFF. The CDR3 DNA follows: TGTGCCAGCAGCTTAGCAACAACTAATGAAAAACTGTTTTTT.

V usage is TRBV2 and J usage is TRBJ2-3; 9 nucleotides agree with TRBD1. Germline assignment: CDR1 SNHLY and CDR2 FYNNEI. CDR3 length equals 15 residues. V lost 3 bases to trimming and J lost 2 bases; unmatched junction nucleotides: 3. The CDR3 loop reads CASSEGTGTTDTQYF. The CDR3 DNA is TGTGCCAGCAGTGAGGGGACAGGGACCACAGATACGCAGTATTTT. The full variable domain, in which reference TRBV2 and TRBJ2-3 provide the parts outside the CDR3, is EPEVTQTPSHQVTQMGQEVILRCVPISNHLYFYWYRQILGQKVEFLVSFYNNEISEKSEIFDDQFSVERPDGSNFTLKIRSTKLEDSAMYFCASSEGTGTTDTQYFGPGTRLTVL.

This clone was seen only once. This chain connects TRBV7-3 to TRBJ2-1; TRBD2 agrees at 8 bases. The CDR3 spans 17 residues. The V gene end was trimmed by 3 bases and the J gene end by 6 bases; junction bases not matched to a gene: 13. Germline values: CDR1 SGHTA, CDR2 FQGTGA. CDR3 nucleotide sequence: TGTGCCAGCAGCTTTCCCCCCTTAGCGGGATCCCCCAATGAGCAGTTCTTC. Its protein is CASSFPPLAGSPNEQFF.

This chain joins TRBV25-1 and TRBJ2-1, with TRBD2 matching over 11 bases. The CDR3 contains 13 residues. Germline values: CDR1 MGHDK, CDR2 SYGVNS. The V segment lost 6 bases and the J segment 6 bases; nucleotides outside the gene matches: 1. The CDR3 loop reads CASSLAGGNEQFF. CDR3 nucleotides: TGTGCCAGCAGCCTAGCGGGAGGCAATGAGCAGTTCTTC.

This rearrangement joins TRBV2 to TRBJ2-5; D may be TRBD2 (5 bases). Germline CDR1 SNHLY, CDR2 FYNNEI. The CDR3 has 16 residues. V lost 4 bases and J lost 3, with 18 bases in between. The DNA of the CDR3 is TGTGCCAGCAGTGGAGGAGGCAGAGTCGAGGAAGAGACCCAGTACTTC. Residues: CASSGGGRVEEETQYF.

J is TRBJ2-3 and V is TRBV27, with 8 positions matching TRBD1. This CDR3 has 15 residues. Germline values: CDR1 MNHEY, CDR2 SMNVEV (reference sequence). V was pared by 5 bases and J by 1 base, with 5 bases of the junction left unmatched. The CDR3 nucleotides are TGTGCCAGCAGTCCCAGGGGGCAGGGCACAGATACGCAGTATTTT. It yields the protein CASSPRGQGTDTQYF.

The chain combines TRBV7-2 with TRBJ2-7; 7 bases map to TRBD1. Germline V gene data show CDR1 as SGHTA and CDR2 as FQGNSA. This CDR3 comprises 14 residues. After removal of 10 bases from V and 3 bases from J, the junction contained 12 bases not matched to a gene. The CDR3 sequence is CATRVKGTVYEQYF. CDR3 bases: TGTGCCACCCGGGTCAAGGGGACAGTCTACGAGCAGTACTTC.

This clone has more than one count but fewer than ten. This chain links TRBV27 with TRBJ1-2; TRBD1 might be the D (5 bases). The CDR3 is 13 residues long. Trimming took off 8 bases at V and 6 bases at J, with 16 bases between the two ends. CDR1 is MNHEY, CDR2 SMNVEV, per germline (reference sequence). Written as DNA, the CDR3 is TGTGCCAGCCAGGACATACTTGAGAATGGCTACACCTTC. Protein sequence: CASQDILENGYTF.